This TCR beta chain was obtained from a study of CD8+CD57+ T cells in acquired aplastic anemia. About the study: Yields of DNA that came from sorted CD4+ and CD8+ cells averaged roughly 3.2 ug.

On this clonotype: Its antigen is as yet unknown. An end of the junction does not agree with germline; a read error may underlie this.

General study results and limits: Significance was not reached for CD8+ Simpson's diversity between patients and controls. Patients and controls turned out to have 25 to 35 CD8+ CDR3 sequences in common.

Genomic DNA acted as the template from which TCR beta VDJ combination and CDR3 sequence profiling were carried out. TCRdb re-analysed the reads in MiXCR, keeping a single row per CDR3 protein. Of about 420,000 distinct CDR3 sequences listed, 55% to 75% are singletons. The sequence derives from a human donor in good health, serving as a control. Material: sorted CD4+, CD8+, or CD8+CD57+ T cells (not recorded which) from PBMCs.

The CDR3 coding sequence is TGTGCCAGCAGCTTCTATCCCGGGGAGCACTACTTC. Protein sequence: CASSFYPGEHYF. The V call is TRBV7-2, the J call TRBJ2-7; maybe TRBD2 (5 bases). Germline V lookup: CDR1 SGHTA, CDR2 FQGNSA. The CDR3 is 12 residues long.